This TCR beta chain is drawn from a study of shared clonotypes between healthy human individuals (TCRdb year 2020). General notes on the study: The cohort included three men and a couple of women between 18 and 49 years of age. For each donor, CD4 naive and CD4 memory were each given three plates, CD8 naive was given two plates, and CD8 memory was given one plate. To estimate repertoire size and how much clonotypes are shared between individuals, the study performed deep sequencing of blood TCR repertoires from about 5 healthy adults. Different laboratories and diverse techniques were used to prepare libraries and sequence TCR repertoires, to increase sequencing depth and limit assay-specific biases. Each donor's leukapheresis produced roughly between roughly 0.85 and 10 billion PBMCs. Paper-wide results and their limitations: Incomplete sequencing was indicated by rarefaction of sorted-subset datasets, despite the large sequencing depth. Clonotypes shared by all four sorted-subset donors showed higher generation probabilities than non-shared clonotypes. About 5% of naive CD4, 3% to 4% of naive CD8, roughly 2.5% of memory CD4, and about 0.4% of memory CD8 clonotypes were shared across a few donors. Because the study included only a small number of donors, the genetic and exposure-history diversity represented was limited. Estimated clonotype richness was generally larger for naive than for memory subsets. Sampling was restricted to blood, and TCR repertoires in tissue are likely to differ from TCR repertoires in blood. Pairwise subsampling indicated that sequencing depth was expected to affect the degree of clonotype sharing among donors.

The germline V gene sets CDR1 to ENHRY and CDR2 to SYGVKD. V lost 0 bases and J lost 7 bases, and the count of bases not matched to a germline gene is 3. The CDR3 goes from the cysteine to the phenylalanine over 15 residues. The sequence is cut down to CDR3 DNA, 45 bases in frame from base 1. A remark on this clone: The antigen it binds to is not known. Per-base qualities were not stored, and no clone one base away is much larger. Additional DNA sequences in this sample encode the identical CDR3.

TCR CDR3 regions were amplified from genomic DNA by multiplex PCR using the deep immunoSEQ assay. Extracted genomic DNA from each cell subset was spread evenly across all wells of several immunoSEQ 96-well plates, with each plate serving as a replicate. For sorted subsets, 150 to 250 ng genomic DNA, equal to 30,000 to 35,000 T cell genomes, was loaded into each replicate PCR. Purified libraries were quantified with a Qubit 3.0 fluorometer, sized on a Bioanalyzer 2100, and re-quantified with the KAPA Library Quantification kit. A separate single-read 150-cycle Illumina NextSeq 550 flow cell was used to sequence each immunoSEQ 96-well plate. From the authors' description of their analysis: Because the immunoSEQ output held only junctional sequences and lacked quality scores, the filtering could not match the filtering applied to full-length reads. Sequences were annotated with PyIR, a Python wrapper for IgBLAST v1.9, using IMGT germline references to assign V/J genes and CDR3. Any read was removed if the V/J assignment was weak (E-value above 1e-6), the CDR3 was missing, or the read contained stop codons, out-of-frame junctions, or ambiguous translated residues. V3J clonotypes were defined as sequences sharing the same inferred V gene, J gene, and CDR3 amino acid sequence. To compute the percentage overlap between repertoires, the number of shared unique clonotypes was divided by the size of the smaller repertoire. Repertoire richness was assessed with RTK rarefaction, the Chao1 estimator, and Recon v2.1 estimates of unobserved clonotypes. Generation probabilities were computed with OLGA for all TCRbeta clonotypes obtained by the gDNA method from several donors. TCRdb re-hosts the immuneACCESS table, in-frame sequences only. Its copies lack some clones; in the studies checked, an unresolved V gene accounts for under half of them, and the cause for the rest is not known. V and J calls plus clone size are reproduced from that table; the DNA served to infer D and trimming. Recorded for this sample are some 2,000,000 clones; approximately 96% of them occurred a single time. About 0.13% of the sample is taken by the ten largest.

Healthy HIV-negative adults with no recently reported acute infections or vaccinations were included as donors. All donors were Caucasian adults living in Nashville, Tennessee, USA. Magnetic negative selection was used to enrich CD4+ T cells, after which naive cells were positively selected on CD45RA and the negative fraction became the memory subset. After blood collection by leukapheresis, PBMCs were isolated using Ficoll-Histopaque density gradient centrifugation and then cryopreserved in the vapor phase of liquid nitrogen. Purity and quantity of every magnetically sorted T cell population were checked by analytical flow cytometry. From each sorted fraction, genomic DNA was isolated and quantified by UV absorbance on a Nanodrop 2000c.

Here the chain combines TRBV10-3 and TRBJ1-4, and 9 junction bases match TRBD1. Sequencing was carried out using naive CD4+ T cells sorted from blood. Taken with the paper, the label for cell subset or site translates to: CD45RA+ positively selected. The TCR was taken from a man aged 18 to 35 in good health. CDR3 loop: CAISESGTGREKLFF. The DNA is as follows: TGTGCCATCAGTGAGTCGGGGACAGGGCGTGAAAAACTGTTTTTT.